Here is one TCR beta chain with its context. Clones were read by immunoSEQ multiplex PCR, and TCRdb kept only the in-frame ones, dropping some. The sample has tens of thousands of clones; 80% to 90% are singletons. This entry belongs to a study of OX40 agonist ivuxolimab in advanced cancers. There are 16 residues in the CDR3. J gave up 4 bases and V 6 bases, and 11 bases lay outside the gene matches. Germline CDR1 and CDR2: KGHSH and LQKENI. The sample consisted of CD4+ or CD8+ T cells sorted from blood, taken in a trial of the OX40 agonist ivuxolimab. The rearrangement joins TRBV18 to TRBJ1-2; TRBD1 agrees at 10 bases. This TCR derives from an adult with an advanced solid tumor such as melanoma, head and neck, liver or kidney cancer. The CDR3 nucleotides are TGTGCCAGCTCGTACGGGGACAGGGGTCCGGGCTATGGCTACACCTTC. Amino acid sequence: CASSYGDRGPGYGYTF.